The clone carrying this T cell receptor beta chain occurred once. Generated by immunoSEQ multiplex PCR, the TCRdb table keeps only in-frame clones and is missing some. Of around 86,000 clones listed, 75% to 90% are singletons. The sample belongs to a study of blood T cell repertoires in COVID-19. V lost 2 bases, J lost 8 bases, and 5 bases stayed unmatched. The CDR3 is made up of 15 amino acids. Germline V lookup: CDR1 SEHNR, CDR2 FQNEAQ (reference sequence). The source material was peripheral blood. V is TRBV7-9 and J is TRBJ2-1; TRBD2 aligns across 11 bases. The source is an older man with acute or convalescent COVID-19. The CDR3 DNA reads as TGTGCCAGCAGCTTACTAGCGGGAGGAGTCGATGAGCAGTTCTTC. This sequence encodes CASSLLAGGVDEQFF.